This T cell receptor beta chain was identified during a study of cytomegalovirus exposure and HLA in healthy donors. Trimming removed 2 bases from V and 8 bases from J, with 13 bases in between. The germline gives CDR1 SGDLS, CDR2 YYNGEE. The CDR3 has 14 amino acids. This clone was counted between two and nine times. A multiplex PCR was run with 60 Vbeta primers and 13 Jbeta primers. The method was immunoSEQ multiplex PCR; TCRdb's version includes in-frame clones alone and lacks a portion of them. The sample consists of about 180,000 clones, about 79% of them appearing once. This clonotype was sampled from a man aged 18-30 years in good health and CMV-seronegative. Sample: PBMCs. The V and J genes are TRBV9 and TRBJ1-4; unclear D gene. The chain's CDR3 is CASSVAGMGEKLFF. CDR3 nucleotides: TGTGCCAGCAGCGTCGCAGGAATGGGCGAAAAACTGTTTTTT.